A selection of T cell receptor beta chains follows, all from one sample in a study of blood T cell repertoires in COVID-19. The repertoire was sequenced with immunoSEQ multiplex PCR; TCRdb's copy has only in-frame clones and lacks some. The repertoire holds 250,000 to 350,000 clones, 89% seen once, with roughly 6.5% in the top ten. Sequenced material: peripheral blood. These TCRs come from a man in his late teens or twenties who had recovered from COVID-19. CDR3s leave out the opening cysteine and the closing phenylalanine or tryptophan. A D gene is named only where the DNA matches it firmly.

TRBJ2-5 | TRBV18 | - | ASSTMGRQETQY
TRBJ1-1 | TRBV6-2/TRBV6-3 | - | ASSSAEYTEAF
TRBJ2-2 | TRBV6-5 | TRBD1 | ASLPGQGDTGELF
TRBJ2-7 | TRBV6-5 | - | ASSTQGPYEQY
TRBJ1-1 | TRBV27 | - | ASSPQGRGTEAF
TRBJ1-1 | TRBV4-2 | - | ASSQPPGEATEAF
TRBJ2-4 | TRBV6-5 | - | ASRPPGRLDIQY
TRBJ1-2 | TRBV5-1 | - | ASSLVWEQGLGGYT
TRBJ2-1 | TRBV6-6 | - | ASSPDTYSYNEQF
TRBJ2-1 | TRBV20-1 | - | SGSSGYEQF
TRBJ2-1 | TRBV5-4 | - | ASSVPTWNEQF
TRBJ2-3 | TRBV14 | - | ASSQDWATTDTQY
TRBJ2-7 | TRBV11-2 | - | ASSDRLVDYEQY
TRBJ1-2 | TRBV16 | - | ASSQSGADYGYT
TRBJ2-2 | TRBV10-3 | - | AISESRAELF
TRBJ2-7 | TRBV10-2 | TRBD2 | ASSEPSGSSYEQY
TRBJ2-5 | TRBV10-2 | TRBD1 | ASSATYGTGGRGTQY
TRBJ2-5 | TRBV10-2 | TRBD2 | ASMHQREAQETQY
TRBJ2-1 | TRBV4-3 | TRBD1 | ASSLYTRTGPYNEQF
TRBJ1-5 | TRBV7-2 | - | ASSLGGNNQPQH
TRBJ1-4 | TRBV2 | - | ATQGRRATRGIWEKLF
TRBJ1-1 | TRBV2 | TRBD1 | ASSGVDRGLYETEAF
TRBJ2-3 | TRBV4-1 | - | ASSQPTTGTDTQY
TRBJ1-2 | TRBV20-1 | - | SASALYGYT
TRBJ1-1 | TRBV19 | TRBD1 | ASSRRDRGGTEAF
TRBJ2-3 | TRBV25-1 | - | ASSEGPPRGDTQY
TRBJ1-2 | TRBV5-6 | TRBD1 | ASSSDRASGYT
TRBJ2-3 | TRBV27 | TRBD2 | ASNTRLAGGTDTQY
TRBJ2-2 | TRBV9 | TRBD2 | ASSQKGLAGGDANTGELF
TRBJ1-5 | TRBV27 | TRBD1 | ASSLHGQGTQPQH
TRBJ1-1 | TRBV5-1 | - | ASSLEGNGAF
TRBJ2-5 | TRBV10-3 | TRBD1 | AISERGGQGLNQERETQY
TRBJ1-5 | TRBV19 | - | ASNPFVNQPQH
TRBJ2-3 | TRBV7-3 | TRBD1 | ASSWTGVSTDTQY
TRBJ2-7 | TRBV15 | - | ATSRVQGPYEQY
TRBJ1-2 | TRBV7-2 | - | ASSLRQLTPNYGYT
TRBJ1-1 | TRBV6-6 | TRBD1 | ASSRQGGTEAF
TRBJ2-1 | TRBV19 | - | ASRVTTTSYNEQF
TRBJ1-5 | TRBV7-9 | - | ASSLSFLEGQPQH
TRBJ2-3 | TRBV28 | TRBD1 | ASSSLGQGAVDTQY
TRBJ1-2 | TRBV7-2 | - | ASSLDGVSGYT
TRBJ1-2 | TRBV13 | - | ASSLDRTENYGYT
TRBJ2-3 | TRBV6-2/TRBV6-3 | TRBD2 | ASSYSQREGYTDTQY
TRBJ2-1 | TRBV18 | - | ASSPPRGGRGLNEQF
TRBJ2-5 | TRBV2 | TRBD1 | ASSANRGWETQY
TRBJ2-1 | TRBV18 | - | ASSQDPGAEQF
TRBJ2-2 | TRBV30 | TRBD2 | AWELRTGTSGSSGELF
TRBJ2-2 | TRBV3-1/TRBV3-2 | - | ASRAGSVGELF
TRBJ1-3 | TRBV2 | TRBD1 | ASRGTGSGNTIY
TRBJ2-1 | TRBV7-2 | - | ASSFDRDNEQF
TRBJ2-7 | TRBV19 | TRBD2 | ASSRRPGTSGRVPYEQY
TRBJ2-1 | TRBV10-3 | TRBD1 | AIGDRVQVYNEQF
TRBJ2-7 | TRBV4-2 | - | ASSQESSYEQY
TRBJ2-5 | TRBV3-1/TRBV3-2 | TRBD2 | ASSRLSGGAGETQY
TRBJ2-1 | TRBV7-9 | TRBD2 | ASRPGTSRYEQF
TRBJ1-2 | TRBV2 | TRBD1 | ASTPLPTGGNYGYT
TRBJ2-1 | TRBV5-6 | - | ASSPLPPVAGYNEQF